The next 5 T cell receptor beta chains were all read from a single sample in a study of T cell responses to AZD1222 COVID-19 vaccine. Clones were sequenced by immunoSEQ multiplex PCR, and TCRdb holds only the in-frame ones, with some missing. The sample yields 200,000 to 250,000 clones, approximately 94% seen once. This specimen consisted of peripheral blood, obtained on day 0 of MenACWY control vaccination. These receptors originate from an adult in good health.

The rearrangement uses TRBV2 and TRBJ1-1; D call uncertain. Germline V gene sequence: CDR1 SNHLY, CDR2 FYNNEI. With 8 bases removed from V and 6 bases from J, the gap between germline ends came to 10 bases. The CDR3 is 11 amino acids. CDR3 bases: TGTGCCAGCTGCATCGGACCTGAAGCTTTCTTT. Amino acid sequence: CASCIGPEAFF.

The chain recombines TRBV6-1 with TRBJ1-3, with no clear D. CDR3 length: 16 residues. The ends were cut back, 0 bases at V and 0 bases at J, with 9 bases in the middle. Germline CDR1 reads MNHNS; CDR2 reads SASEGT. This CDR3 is CASSEANTLSGNTIYF. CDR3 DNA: TGTGCCAGCAGTGAAGCTAACACACTCTCTGGAAACACCATATATTTT.

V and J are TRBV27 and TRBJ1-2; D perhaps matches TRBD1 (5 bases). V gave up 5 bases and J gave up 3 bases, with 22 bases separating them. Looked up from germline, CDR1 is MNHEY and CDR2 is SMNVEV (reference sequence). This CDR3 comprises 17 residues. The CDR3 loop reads CASSPGTILAVDYGYTF. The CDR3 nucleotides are TGTGCCAGCAGTCCGGGGACCATCTTAGCCGTCGACTATGGCTACACCTTC.

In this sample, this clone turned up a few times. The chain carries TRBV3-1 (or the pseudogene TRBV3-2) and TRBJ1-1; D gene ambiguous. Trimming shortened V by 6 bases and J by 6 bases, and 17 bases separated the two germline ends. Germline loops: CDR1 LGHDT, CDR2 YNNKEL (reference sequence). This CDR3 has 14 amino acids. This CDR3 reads CASSSQVGAAEAFF. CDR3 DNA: TGTGCCAGCAGTTCCCAGGTGGGAGCGGCTGAAGCTTTCTTT.

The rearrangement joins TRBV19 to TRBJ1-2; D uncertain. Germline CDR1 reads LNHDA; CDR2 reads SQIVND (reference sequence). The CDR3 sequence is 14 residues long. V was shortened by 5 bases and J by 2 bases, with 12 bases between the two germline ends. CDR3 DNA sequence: TGTGCCAGTAGTCCTCTTACGCGGAACTATGGCTACACCTTC. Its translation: CASSPLTRNYGYTF.